A selection of T cell receptor beta chains follows, all from one sample in a study of CD8 T cells in ankylosing spondylitis. TCRdb reanalysed the 5' RACE reads using MiXCR and keeps one entry per CDR3 protein. Of about 240,000 distinct CDR3 sequences in the sample, approximately 9% were seen once. The sequenced sample was blood, either unsorted or a sorted T cell fraction (not recorded which). The receptors here all came from a male donor with ankylosing spondylitis or in good health (not recorded which). Each CDR3 is given with its conserved first and last residue. Fields, in order: J gene, V gene, CDR3 protein.

J gene: TRBJ2-7; V gene: TRBV3-1; CDR3 protein: CASSQDSGLEQYF
J gene: TRBJ2-5; V gene: TRBV5-1; CDR3 protein: CASSLASRTGLETQYF
J gene: TRBJ2-3; V gene: TRBV18; CDR3 protein: CASSPQNGSWDTQYF
J gene: TRBJ2-1; V gene: TRBV20-1; CDR3 protein: CSAELRNEQFF
J gene: TRBJ2-2; V gene: TRBV5-1; CDR3 protein: CASSRDRTNTGELFF
J gene: TRBJ2-5; V gene: TRBV20-1; CDR3 protein: CSAARQGRPLETQYF
J gene: TRBJ1-1; V gene: TRBV29-1; CDR3 protein: CSGTGVNTEAFF
J gene: TRBJ1-1; V gene: TRBV5-1; CDR3 protein: CASSLPSGVNTEAFF
J gene: TRBJ1-1; V gene: TRBV29-1; CDR3 protein: CSVSMNTEAFF
J gene: TRBJ1-5; V gene: TRBV11-2; CDR3 protein: CASSLMGTSNQPQHF
J gene: TRBJ1-5; V gene: TRBV5-1; CDR3 protein: CASSLAGETQPQHF